The T cell receptor beta chain described here comes from a study of brain T cells in children with intractable seizures. Assay: immunoSEQ multiplex PCR; the TCRdb copy retains only in-frame clones and omits some. Here the sample spans hundreds of thousands of clones, about 93% being singletons. Documented time point: blood from clinic visit 5 months post-surgery; TSC patient then seizure free. This clone was picked up one time. The source material was peripheral blood, sampled approximately 5 months after surgery. This clonotype was sampled from a boy younger than two with tuberous sclerosis and intractable seizures.

CDR3 DNA: TGTGCCAGCAGTGGGGGACGAGGGTCCCCCAGCCGTTACTTC. Residues: CASSGGRGSPSRYF. This chain uses TRBV25-1 with TRBJ2-7, with D perhaps given as TRBD1 or TRBD2 (5 bases each). The V gene lost 4 bases and the J gene lost 13 bases, with 23 bases spanning the gap. The CDR3 consists of 14 residues. Per germline, CDR1 MGHDK and CDR2 SYGVNS.